What follows describes a single T cell receptor (beta chain). For TCRbeta, the library was prepared with unique molecular identifiers. TCRdb analysed the PCR reads with MiXCR anew, one entry per CDR3 protein. The sample comprises about 640,000 distinct CDR3 sequences, around 16% of which are singletons, and 1.1% rests with the top ten. This sample stems from a study of T-cell reconstitution after alpha-beta-depleted transplantation in children. The sequencing here drew on PBMCs from the stem cell graft donor, taken from the stem cell graft. This receptor was taken from a human donor who donated a stem cell graft to a child with acute myeloid leukemia.

In DNA, the CDR3 is TGTGCCAGCGAGACTCCTGGAAGAGAAAAACTGTTTTTT. Protein sequence: CASETPGREKLFF. The chain uses TRBV12-3 or TRBV12-4 and TRBJ1-4; D ambiguous. The length of the CDR3 is 13 residues. Trimming cost V 8 bases and J 8 bases, with 15 bases left between them.